This passage covers 18 T cell receptor beta chains from one sample sequenced in a study of blood T cell repertoires in COVID-19. TCRdb keeps only in-frame clones here, not all; method: immunoSEQ multiplex PCR. This sample has about 190,000 clones, with around 80% found just once. The sequencing input was peripheral blood. The receptor set was obtained from a man aged 45 to 65 who had recovered from COVID-19.

The chain joins TRBV7-2 to TRBJ2-7; D is possibly TRBD1 (5 bases). Germline loops: CDR1 SGHTA, CDR2 FQGNSA. The CDR3 is 13 residues long. Trimming took 5 bases from V and 6 from J, leaving 14 bases between them. This chain's CDR3 is CASSRITGVEQYF. CDR3 nucleotide sequence: TGTGCCAGCAGCCGCATAACAGGTGTCGAGCAGTACTTC.

The gene calls are TRBV12-3 or TRBV12-4 and TRBJ2-1; maybe TRBD1 (5 bases). Trimming cost V 7 bases and J 10 bases, with 11 bases left between them. The CDR3 runs 11 residues. The chain's CDR3 is CASKGSLEQFF. The CDR3 bases are TGTGCCAGCAAGGGGTCACTGGAGCAGTTCTTC.

The rearrangement links TRBV11-2 to TRBJ1-4; tentatively, D is TRBD1 (6 bases). Germline-derived CDR1 and CDR2 are SGHAT and FQNNGV. Trimming pared 4 bases from V and 3 bases from J, leaving 15 bases between. The CDR3 runs to 16 residues. For the CDR3, the DNA is TGTGCCAGCAGCTCGAGACCTACAGGGTCTAATGAAAAACTGTTTTTT. Its protein is CASSSRPTGSNEKLFF.

This rearrangement joins TRBV28 to TRBJ1-4; D remains unclear. Looked up from germline, CDR1 is MDHEN and CDR2 is SYDVKM. This CDR3 is built from 14 residues. Deletions cut 6 bases from V and 4 bases from J, with 12 bases between. For the CDR3, the DNA is TGTGCCAGCAGCGTGGTACAGAGTAATGAAAAACTGTTTTTT. Amino acid sequence: CASSVVQSNEKLFF.

The rearrangement joins TRBV7-3 to TRBJ2-3; D gene unclear. Germline CDR1 reads SGHTA; CDR2 reads FQGTGA. The CDR3 loop spans 13 amino acids. V was pared by 5 bases and J by 5 bases, with 11 bases between. CDR3: CASSGQFRDTQYF. The CDR3, as DNA: TGTGCCAGCAGCGGCCAATTCAGAGATACGCAGTATTTT.

The chain links TRBV29-1 to TRBJ2-1; perhaps TRBD1 as D (6 bases). CDR1 is SQVTM and CDR2 is ANQGSEA in the germline V gene. This CDR3 has 14 residues. Trimming shortened V by 5 bases and J by 7 bases, and 18 bases separated the two germline ends. In DNA, the CDR3 is TGCAGCGTTTCGACAGGCGGCCGAGGGAATGAGCAGTTCTTC. Amino acids: CSVSTGGRGNEQFF.

The DNA for the CDR3 is TGCGCCAGCAGCCGTAGAACAGTAAACACTGAAGCTTTCTTT. Translating gives CASSRRTVNTEAFF. V usage is TRBV4-3 and J usage is TRBJ1-1; D uncertain. Germline-derived CDR1 and CDR2 are LGHNA and YSLEER. Trimming shortened V by 4 bases and J by 2 bases, and 11 bases separated the two germline ends. This CDR3 region has 14 residues.

The chain has TRBV10-2 and TRBJ2-1, with 11 positions matching TRBD2. J was trimmed by 3 bases and V by 6 bases; bases with no gene match: 7. This CDR3 region has 16 residues. CDR1 WSHSY and CDR2 SAAADI come from the germline V gene. CDR3 loop: CASSDPGLADYNEQFF. The CDR3 DNA follows: TGCGCCAGCAGCGACCCGGGACTAGCGGACTACAATGAGCAGTTCTTC.

This clone has just a few counts. The chain has TRBV4-2 and TRBJ2-7; a possible D gene is TRBD1 (5 bases). V gave up 0 bases and J gave up 2 bases, with 14 bases separating them. Germline lookup yields CDR1 LGHNA and CDR2 YNFKEQ. The length of the CDR3 is 16 residues. The CDR3 DNA is TGTGCCAGCAGCCAAGATCTCGGGCAGGGTACCTACGAGCAGTACTTC. This gives the protein CASSQDLGQGTYEQYF.

This clone occurred once. The V gene is TRBV5-4, the J gene TRBJ1-1, with D possibly being TRBD1 (6 bases). V lost 0 bases, J lost 11 bases, and 17 bases lay in between. The germline CDR1 and CDR2 sequences are SGHNT and YYREEE (reference sequence). CDR3 length: 14 amino acids. The chain's CDR3 is CASSLDREIVEAFF. The CDR3 region has the DNA TGTGCCAGCAGCTTGGACAGGGAAATAGTGGAGGCTTTCTTT.

V and J are TRBV11-3 and TRBJ2-3; TRBD2 is a possible D gene (6 bases). Per the germline V gene, CDR1 is SGHNT and CDR2 is YENEEA. Trimming cost V 1 base and J 0 bases, with 11 bases left between them. This CDR3 spans 16 amino acids. CDR3 protein: CASSLGRRESTDTQYF. The CDR3, as DNA: TGTGCCAGCAGCTTAGGGAGGAGGGAAAGCACAGATACGCAGTATTTT.

This chain uses TRBV30 with TRBJ1-6; 10 nucleotides align to TRBD1. Per the germline V gene, CDR1 is GTSNPN and CDR2 is SVGIG (reference sequence). Losses at the gene ends were 5 bases for V and 8 bases for J; bases not matched to a gene: 9. The CDR3 has 15 amino acids. CDR3 nucleotide sequence: TGTGCCTGGTCCCGGGACAGGGGATGGGATTCACCCCTCCACTTT. This codes for CAWSRDRGWDSPLHF.

The chain is built from TRBV20-1 and TRBJ2-3, with D maybe TRBD2 (6 bases). Trimming shortened V by 7 bases and J by 5 bases, and 10 bases separated the two germline ends. Germline CDR1 and CDR2: DFQATT and SNEGSKA (reference sequence). The CDR3 is made up of 11 amino acids. CDR3 bases: TGCAGTGTTACAGCGGGAGATACGCAGTATTTT. It translates to CSVTAGDTQYF.

This chain links TRBV24-1 with TRBJ2-1; 8 nucleotides match TRBD1. Per the germline V gene, CDR1 is KGHDR and CDR2 is SFDVKD. V dropped 4 bases and J dropped 8; count of bases not matched to a gene: 15. This CDR3 region has 17 residues. The CDR3: CATSESTGGRFLDEQFF. CDR3 in DNA: TGTGCCACCAGTGAAAGTACAGGGGGGAGGTTTTTGGATGAGCAGTTCTTC.

The chain couples TRBV19 to TRBJ2-3; D gene ambiguous. The V and J ends lost 4 bases and 1 base respectively, with 18 bases between them. The CDR3 extends over 17 amino acids. Germline V gene lookup returns CDR1 LNHDA and CDR2 SQIVND (reference sequence). CDR3 region: CASSTVGGVRGTDTQYF. Written as DNA, the CDR3 is TGTGCCAGTAGTACCGTTGGCGGAGTCCGCGGCACAGATACGCAGTATTTT.

This chain connects TRBV24-1 to TRBJ1-2; 9 nucleotides match TRBD1. V dropped 9 bases and J dropped 7; count of bases not matched to a gene: 5. Germline CDR1 and CDR2: KGHDR and SFDVKD. The CDR3 sequence is 12 residues long. In DNA form, the CDR3 reads TGTGCCACCGGGACAGGGAATGGTGGCTACACCTTC. Amino acid sequence: CATGTGNGGYTF.

The chain combines TRBV19 with TRBJ2-2; D might be TRBD1 (7 bases). V was cut by 7 bases and J by 8 bases, with 20 bases left in between. Germline-derived CDR1 and CDR2 are LNHDA and SQIVND (reference sequence). This CDR3 is built from 15 residues. In DNA form, the CDR3 reads TGTGCCAGTAAAGTCCGGAGGGGGCGGACGGGGGAGCTGTTTTTT. Protein product: CASKVRRGRTGELFF. Full variable domain (missing parts from reference TRBV19 and TRBJ2-2): DGGITQSPKYLFRKEGQNVTLSCEQNLNHDAMYWYRQDPGQGLRLIYYSQIVNDFQKGDIAEGYSVSREKKESFPLTVTSAQKNPTAFYLCASKVRRGRTGELFFGEGSRLTVL.

The chain uses TRBV5-6 and TRBJ2-6; D possibly corresponds to TRBD1 (5 bases). The V and J ends lost 4 bases and 0 bases respectively, with 17 bases between them. This CDR3 is built from 18 residues. Germline assignment: CDR1 SGHDT and CDR2 YYEEEE. The CDR3 DNA follows: TGTGCCAGCAGCACCTTCGATGGGGCGCTCTCTGGGGCCAACGTCCTGACTTTC. Protein sequence: CASSTFDGALSGANVLTF.